This T cell receptor beta chain stems from a study of blood T cell repertoires in COVID-19. Study at large: Spain, Italy and the United States supplied samples that represented acute and convalescent COVID-19. From T cells, B-cell-depleted T cells, or PBMCs came the material, which was cDNA or gDNA.

Original data processing: Amplification of reference gene primers provided the estimated nucleated cell counts. Clones were sequenced by immunoSEQ multiplex PCR, and TCRdb holds only the in-frame ones, with some missing. The V and J calls and clone size were taken over from that table, and D and trimming were inferred from the DNA. The sample holds a few hundred thousand clones; roughly 84% are singletons and the top ten take under 3.5%. The CDR3 is 15 residues long. Germline V gives CDR1 SQVTM, CDR2 ANQGSEA. Trimming took 1 base from V and 8 from J; bases not matched to a gene: 12. The sample holds one count of this clone.

Sequencing was done on a sample of peripheral blood. The chain joins TRBV29-1 to TRBJ2-3, with TRBD2 identical over 7 bases. The TCR sequence derives from a woman aged 18-29 years with acute or convalescent COVID-19. CDR3 sequence: CSVEGGGRPSGTQYF. CDR3 bases: TGCAGCGTTGAAGGCGGCGGGAGACCTTCGGGTACGCAGTATTTT.